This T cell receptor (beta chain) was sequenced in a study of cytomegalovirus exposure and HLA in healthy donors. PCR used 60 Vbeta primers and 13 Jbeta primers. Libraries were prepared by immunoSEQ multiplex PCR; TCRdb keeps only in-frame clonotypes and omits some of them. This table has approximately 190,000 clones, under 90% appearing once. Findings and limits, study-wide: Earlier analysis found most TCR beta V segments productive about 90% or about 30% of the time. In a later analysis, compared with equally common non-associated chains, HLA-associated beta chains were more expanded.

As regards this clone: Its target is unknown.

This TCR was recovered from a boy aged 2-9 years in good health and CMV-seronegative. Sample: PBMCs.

In DNA, the CDR3 is TGTGCCAGCAGCTCTCCAGGGGAAGGGTATGGCTACACCTTC. It specifies CASSSPGEGYGYTF. The chain recombines TRBV27 with TRBJ1-2, with D possibly TRBD1 on 6 matching bases. The CDR3 sequence is 14 residues long. Trimming stripped 6 bases from V and 5 bases from J, with 16 bases between. The germline CDR1 and CDR2 sequences are MNHEY and SMNVEV (reference sequence).